The 11 T cell receptor beta chains reported below all come from one sample, sequenced in a study of T cell responses to AZD1222 COVID-19 vaccine. Clones were sequenced by immunoSEQ multiplex PCR, and TCRdb holds only the in-frame ones, with some missing. The table includes 100,000 to 140,000 clones, approximately 90% detected once. The input for sequencing was peripheral blood, taken on day 0 of AZD1222 vaccination. These TCRs come from an adult in good health.

The J gene is TRBJ1-5, the V gene TRBV30; no definite D call. The CDR3 spans 15 residues. Germline CDR1 reads GTSNPN; CDR2 reads SVGIG (reference sequence). The germline V and J ends were trimmed by 0 bases and 0 bases, with 9 bases remaining between them. The CDR3 DNA reads as TGTGCCTGGAGTGTGGAGACATATAGCAATCAGCCCCAGCATTTT. Residues: CAWSVETYSNQPQHF.

The chain employs TRBV19 and TRBJ1-2; D is unresolved. The CDR3 has 13 amino acids. V was pared by 6 bases and J by 8 bases, with 16 bases between. Per germline, CDR1 LNHDA and CDR2 SQIVND (reference sequence). The CDR3 region has the DNA TGTGCCAGTAGGTCCCTGGCGGGGAACGGCTACACCTTC. This codes for CASRSLAGNGYTF.

The chain recombines TRBV7-2 with TRBJ1-2; no firm D call. V shed 3 bases and J shed 2 bases, with 10 bases lying between them. The CDR3 sequence is 14 residues long. Per germline, CDR1 SGHTA and CDR2 FQGNSA. The CDR3 DNA is TGTGCCAGCAGCTTTGATAGGGTCAACTATGGCTACACCTTC. It translates to CASSFDRVNYGYTF.

V is TRBV19 and J is TRBJ1-6, with 7 bases aligning to TRBD1. Unmatched junction bases numbered 9, after V lost 7 bases and J lost 9 bases. CDR1 and CDR2 (germline): LNHDA, SQIVND (reference sequence). This CDR3 region has 14 residues. The CDR3 nucleotides are TGTGCCAGTACCACCCCAGGGGGTCCTTCACCCCTCCACTTT. Translating it yields CASTTPGGPSPLHF.

V and J are TRBV4-2 and TRBJ1-5; 7 positions match TRBD1. Germline V gene lookup returns CDR1 LGHNA and CDR2 YNFKEQ. V lost 0 bases, J lost 6 bases, and 5 bases stayed unmatched. The CDR3 totals 15 residues. This CDR3 is CASSQDAGGGQPQHF. The CDR3 DNA sequence: TGTGCCAGCAGCCAAGATGCAGGGGGAGGTCAGCCCCAGCATTTT.

In this sample, this clone turned up once. This sequence joins TRBV10-3 and TRBJ2-7; 11 nucleotides agree with TRBD2. J was trimmed by 0 bases and V by 7 bases; bases with no gene match: 11. Germline assignment: CDR1 ENHRY and CDR2 SYGVKD. There are 17 residues in the CDR3. The DNA for the CDR3 is TGTGCCATCACTAGCGGGGGGACGATCTCCAGCTCCTACGAGCAGTACTTC. Its protein product is CAITSGGTISSSYEQYF.

The rearrangement joins TRBV11-3 to TRBJ2-5; D is uncertain. Germline values: CDR1 SGHNT, CDR2 YENEEA. V lost 5 bases, J lost 7 bases, and 14 bases lay in between. CDR3 length: 13 residues. This chain's CDR3 is CASSPAVEGTQYF. The CDR3 bases are TGTGCCAGCAGCCCCGCCGTGGAAGGGACCCAGTACTTC.

This clone has a single count. V is TRBV27 and J is TRBJ2-1, with D unresolved. The CDR3 is 14 amino acids. Germline values: CDR1 MNHEY, CDR2 SMNVEV (reference sequence). V was shortened by 3 bases and J by 4 bases, with 10 bases between the two germline ends. For the CDR3, the DNA is TGTGCCAGCAGTTTTACCCCTCTATACAATGAGCAGTTCTTC. Protein: CASSFTPLYNEQFF.

The CDR3 region has the DNA TGTGCCAGCTCACCGGACAGGGCGAACACTGAAGCTTTCTTT. Amino acids: CASSPDRANTEAFF. This rearrangement joins TRBV18 to TRBJ1-1; 8 nucleotides agree with TRBD1. The V gene end was trimmed by 3 bases and the J gene end by 1 base; junction bases not matched to a gene: 1. CDR1 KGHSH and CDR2 LQKENI come from the germline V gene. This CDR3 comprises 14 residues.

The genes are TRBV9 and TRBJ1-3; D perhaps matches TRBD1 (5 bases). V was shortened by 3 bases and J by 3 bases, with 10 bases between the two germline ends. This CDR3 comprises 14 residues. The germline V gene has CDR1 SGDLS and CDR2 YYNGEE. DNA for the CDR3: TGTGCCAGCAGCGCCCCGGGACTTGGAAACACCATATATTTT. Its translation: CASSAPGLGNTIYF.

The chain has TRBV2 and TRBJ1-5; TRBD1 might be the D (5 bases). The germline V gene encodes CDR1 SNHLY and CDR2 FYNNEI. V lost 5 bases and J lost 0, with 20 bases in between. The CDR3 loop spans 18 amino acids. CDR3 protein: CASSLKGSQIYSNQPQHF. The CDR3 DNA sequence: TGTGCCAGCAGTCTTAAGGGGTCCCAAATTTATAGCAATCAGCCCCAGCATTTT.